This T cell receptor (beta chain) was sequenced in a study of blood T cell repertoires in COVID-19. As for the study in general: Acute and convalescent COVID-19 specimens originated in the United States, Italy and Spain. T cells, B-cell-depleted T cells, or PBMCs supplied cDNA or gDNA.

Original handling: Nucleated cell counts were estimated from reference gene primer amplification. Generated by immunoSEQ multiplex PCR, the TCRdb table keeps only in-frame clones and is missing some. The V and J calls and clone size are taken from that table; D and trimming were inferred from the DNA. Counted here are about 160,000 clones, around four fifths occurring once; the ten biggest clones make up roughly 13%. Per the germline V gene, CDR1 is SGDLS and CDR2 is YYNGEE. This CDR3 is built from 19 residues. The V segment lost 3 bases and the J segment 7 bases; nucleotides outside the gene matches: 17. This clone has only a few counts.

This receptor was obtained from a man between 65 and 85 years old who had recovered from COVID-19. This chain connects TRBV9 to TRBJ1-6; 9 nucleotides match TRBD1. The sample taken for sequencing was peripheral blood. CDR3 sequence (DNA): TGTGCCAGCAGCGCCCTGCCGGGACAGGGACATTTGCGAAATTCACCCCTCCACTTT. Protein sequence: CASSALPGQGHLRNSPLHF.